This TCR beta chain was sequenced for a study of response to subunit inactivated influenza vaccine. Overall study findings and caveats: Authors suggested seasonal influenza vaccinations each recruit few new T cells.

Via MiXCR, TCRdb re-called the RT-PCR reads, giving one row per CDR3 protein. The table includes hundreds of thousands of distinct CDR3 sequences, less than 20% detected once. Germline V CDR1 and CDR2: MNHEY, SVGEGT. This CDR3 is built from 15 residues. The ends were cut back, 2 bases at V and 6 bases at J, with 14 bases in the middle. A note on this clonotype: Its specificity is not known.

The chain joins TRBV6-2 or TRBV6-3 to TRBJ1-5; a possible D gene is TRBD1 (6 bases). This TCR was recovered from a man aged 45-65 years who received an inactivated influenza vaccine. The material was PBMCs from blood, obtained 12 days after vaccination. CDR3 DNA sequence: TGTGCCAGCAGTTACGTCGTCGGGGGCGGTCAGCCCCAGCATTTT. Its translation: CASSYVVGGGQPQHF.